This entry is about one T cell receptor (beta chain). At one of its ends the junction is not consistent with the germline gene, which may arise from a read error. From 450 to 600 ng total RNA, TCR beta cDNA was generated with a primer in the constant region. ARM-PCR was slightly modified, and three nested multiplex PCR rounds with it gave rise to the TCR beta libraries. Use of TRBV1-TRBV30 forward primers with a C-beta reverse primer characterized the first two PCR rounds, which lasted ten to eleven cycles each. TCRdb used MiXCR to reprocess the multiplex PCR reads, holding one entry per CDR3 protein. The sample records nearly 45,000 distinct CDR3 sequences, around 72% being singletons. It was from about 19-30 mg of unsorted bulk tissue that RNA and DNA were co-extracted. The record originates from a study of tumor-infiltrating lymphocytes in primary liver carcinoma. The CDR3 has 16 amino acids. Germline CDR1 SGHDN, CDR2 FVKESK.

The sequence derives from a middle-aged man with primary liver carcinoma and hepatitis B virus infection. Sequencing was performed on liver tumor tissue from sampling region 2. Subset noted: tumor region T2, inferior pole. J is TRBJ2-1 and V is TRBV14; 9 positions agree with TRBD2. In DNA form, the CDR3 reads TGTGCCGGCAGTGCCCTAGCGGGATGGGTAAACAATGGGCAGTTCTTC. It yields the protein CAGSALAGWVNNGQFF.